Listed here is a single T cell receptor (beta chain). TCR beta CDR3 regions were amplified from RNA. The HTBI set primed first-round TCR CDR3 RT-PCR. TCRdb independently ran MiXCR on the multiplex PCR reads; one entry per CDR3 protein. In the table there are fewer than 750,000 distinct CDR3 sequences, approximately 44% of which are singletons. The CDR3 covers 16 residues. Germline V CDR1 and CDR2: SGHVS, FNYEAQ. The entry originates in a study of T cells in Graves' hyperthyroidism and ophthalmopathy. This sequence joins TRBV7-6 and TRBJ2-7; D may be TRBD1 (6 bases). The J call is doubtful: the DNA matches TRBJ2-5 better. The sequencing sample was made of peripheral blood or thyroid tissue (not recorded which). The sequence was obtained from a woman aged 18-30 years with Graves' hyperthyroidism. CDR3 sequence: CASRSWDTVGNETQYF. In nucleotides, the CDR3 is TGTGCCAGCAGAAGCTGGGACACCGTGGGCAATGAGACCCAGTACTTC.